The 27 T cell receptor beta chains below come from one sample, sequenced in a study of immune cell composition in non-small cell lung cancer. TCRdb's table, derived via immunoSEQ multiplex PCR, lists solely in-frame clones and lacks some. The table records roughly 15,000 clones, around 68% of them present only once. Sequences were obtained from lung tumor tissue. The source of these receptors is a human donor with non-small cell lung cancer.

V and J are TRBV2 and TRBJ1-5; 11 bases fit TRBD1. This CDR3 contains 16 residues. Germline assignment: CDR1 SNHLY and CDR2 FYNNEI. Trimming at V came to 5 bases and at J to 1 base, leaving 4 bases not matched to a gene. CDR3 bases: TGTGCCAGCAGTTCAAGGACAGGGGGCAGCAATCAGCCCCAGCATTTT. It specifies CASSSRTGGSNQPQHF.

In nucleotides, the CDR3 is TGTGCCATCAGCGGACAACCCCTCACTGAAGCTTTCTTT. Its translation: CAISGQPLTEAFF. V and J are TRBV10-3 and TRBJ1-1; tentatively, D is TRBD1 (5 bases). Deletions cut 6 bases from V and 4 bases from J, with 12 bases between. The CDR3 totals 13 residues. Germline V CDR1 and CDR2: ENHRY, SYGVKD.

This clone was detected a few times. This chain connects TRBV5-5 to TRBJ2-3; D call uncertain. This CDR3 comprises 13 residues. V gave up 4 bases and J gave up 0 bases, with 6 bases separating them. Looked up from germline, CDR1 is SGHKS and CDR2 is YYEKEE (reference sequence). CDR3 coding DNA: TGTGCCAGCAGCCCCCCGAGCACAGATACGCAGTATTTT. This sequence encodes CASSPPSTDTQYF.

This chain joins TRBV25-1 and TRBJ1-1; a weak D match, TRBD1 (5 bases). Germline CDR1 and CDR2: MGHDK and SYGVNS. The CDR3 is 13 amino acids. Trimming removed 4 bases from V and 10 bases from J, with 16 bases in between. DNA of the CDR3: TGTGCCAGCAGTGGCAATGGGGCCTTTGGAGCTTTCTTT. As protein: CASSGNGAFGAFF.

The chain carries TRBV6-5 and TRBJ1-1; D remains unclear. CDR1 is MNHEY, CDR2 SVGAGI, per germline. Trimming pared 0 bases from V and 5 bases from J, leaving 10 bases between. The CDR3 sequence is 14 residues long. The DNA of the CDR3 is TGTGCCAGCAGTTACTCCCCGCGAGGTACTGAAGCTTTCTTT. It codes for CASSYSPRGTEAFF.

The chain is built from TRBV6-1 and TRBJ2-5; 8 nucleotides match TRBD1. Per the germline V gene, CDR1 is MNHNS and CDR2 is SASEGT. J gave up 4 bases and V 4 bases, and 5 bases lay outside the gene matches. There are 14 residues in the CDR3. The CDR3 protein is CASSALTGAETQYF. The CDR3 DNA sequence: TGTGCCAGCAGTGCCCTGACAGGGGCAGAGACCCAGTACTTC.

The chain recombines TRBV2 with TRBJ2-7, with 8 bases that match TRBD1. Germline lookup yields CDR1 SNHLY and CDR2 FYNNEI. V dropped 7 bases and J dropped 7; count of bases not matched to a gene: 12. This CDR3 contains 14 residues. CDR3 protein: CASTGPGGAGEQYF. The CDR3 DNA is TGTGCCAGCACAGGACCAGGGGGCGCGGGGGAGCAGTACTTC. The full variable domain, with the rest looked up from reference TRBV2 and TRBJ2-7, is EPEVTQTPSHQVTQMGQEVILRCVPISNHLYFYWYRQILGQKVEFLVSFYNNEISEKSEIFDDQFSVERPDGSNFTLKIRSTKLEDSAMYFCASTGPGGAGEQYFGPGTRLTVT.

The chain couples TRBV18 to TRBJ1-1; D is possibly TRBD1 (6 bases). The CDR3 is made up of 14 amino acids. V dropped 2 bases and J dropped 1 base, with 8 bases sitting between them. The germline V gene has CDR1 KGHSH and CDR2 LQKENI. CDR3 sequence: CASSPNRANTEAFF. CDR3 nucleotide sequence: TGTGCCAGCTCACCAAACAGGGCGAACACTGAAGCTTTCTTT.

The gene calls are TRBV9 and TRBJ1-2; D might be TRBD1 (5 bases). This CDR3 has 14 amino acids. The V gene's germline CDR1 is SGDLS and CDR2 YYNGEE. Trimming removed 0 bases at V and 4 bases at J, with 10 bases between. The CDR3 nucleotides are TGTGCCAGCAGCGTAGGGCCCCAGGGCTATGGCTACACCTTC. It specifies CASSVGPQGYGYTF.

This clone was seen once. The CDR3 region is CASSFDRVVNYGYTF. CDR3 sequence (DNA): TGTGCCAGCAGCTTCGACAGGGTGGTAAACTATGGCTACACCTTC. The rearrangement joins TRBV7-2 to TRBJ1-2; 7 bases are a match to TRBD1. The germline CDR1 and CDR2 sequences are SGHTA and FQGNSA. CDR3 length equals 15 residues. Losses at the gene ends were 3 bases for V and 2 bases for J; bases not matched to a gene: 6. The full variable domain, with the rest looked up from reference TRBV7-2 and TRBJ1-2, is GAGVSQSPSNKVTEKGKDVELRCDPISGHTALYWYRQSLGQGLEFLIYFQGNSAPDKSGLPSDRFSAERTGGSVSTLTIQRTQQEDSAVYLCASSFDRVVNYGYTFGSGTRLTVV.

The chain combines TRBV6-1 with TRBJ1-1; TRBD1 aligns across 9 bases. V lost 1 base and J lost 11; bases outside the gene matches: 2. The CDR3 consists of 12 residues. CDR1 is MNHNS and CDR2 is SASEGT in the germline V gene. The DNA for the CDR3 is TGTGCCAGCAGTGAAGGGGACAGGGCCGCTTTCTTT. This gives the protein CASSEGDRAAFF.

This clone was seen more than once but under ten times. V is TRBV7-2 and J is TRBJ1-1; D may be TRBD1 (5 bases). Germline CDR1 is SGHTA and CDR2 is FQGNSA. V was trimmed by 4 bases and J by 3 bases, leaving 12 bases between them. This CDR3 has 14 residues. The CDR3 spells CASSSQGWYTEAFF. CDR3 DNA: TGTGCCAGCAGCTCGCAGGGTTGGTACACTGAAGCTTTCTTT. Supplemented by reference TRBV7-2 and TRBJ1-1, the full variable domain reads GAGVSQSPSNKVTEKGKDVELRCDPISGHTALYWYRQSLGQGLEFLIYFQGNSAPDKSGLPSDRFSAERTGGSVSTLTIQRTQQEDSAVYLCASSSQGWYTEAFFGQGTRLTVV.

The CDR3 reads CASSLGQVANYGYTF. In nucleotides, the CDR3 is TGCGCCAGCAGCTTGGGGCAGGTAGCTAACTATGGCTACACCTTC. The chain uses TRBV5-1 and TRBJ1-2, with no clear D. Germline CDR1 reads SGHRS; CDR2 reads YFSETQ. CDR3 length: 15 amino acids. Trimming cost V 0 bases and J 0 bases, with 9 bases left between them.

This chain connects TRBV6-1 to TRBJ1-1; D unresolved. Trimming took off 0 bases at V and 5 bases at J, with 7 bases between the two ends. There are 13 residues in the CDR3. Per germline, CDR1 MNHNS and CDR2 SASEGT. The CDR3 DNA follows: TGTGCCAGCAGTGAAGCGCGGTGGACTGAAGCTTTCTTT. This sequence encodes CASSEARWTEAFF.

Here the CDR3 reads CASSPGIAQETQYF. In DNA, the CDR3 is TGTGCCAGCTCACCCGGGATAGCTCAGGAGACCCAGTACTTC. The chain recombines TRBV18 with TRBJ2-5, with D possibly being TRBD2 (5 bases). This CDR3 is built from 14 residues. V lost 3 bases and J lost 5, with 13 bases in between. Germline values: CDR1 KGHSH, CDR2 LQKENI.

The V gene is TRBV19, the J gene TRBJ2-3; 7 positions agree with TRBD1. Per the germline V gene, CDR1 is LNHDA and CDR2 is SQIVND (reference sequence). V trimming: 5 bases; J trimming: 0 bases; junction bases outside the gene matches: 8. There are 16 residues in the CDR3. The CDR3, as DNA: TGTGCCAGTAGTGGGGACAGCCACCCTAGCACAGATACGCAGTATTTT. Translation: CASSGDSHPSTDTQYF. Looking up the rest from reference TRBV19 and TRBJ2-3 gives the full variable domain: DGGITQSPKYLFRKEGQNVTLSCEQNLNHDAMYWYRQDPGQGLRLIYYSQIVNDFQKGDIAEGYSVSREKKESFPLTVTSAQKNPTAFYLCASSGDSHPSTDTQYFGPGTRLTVL.

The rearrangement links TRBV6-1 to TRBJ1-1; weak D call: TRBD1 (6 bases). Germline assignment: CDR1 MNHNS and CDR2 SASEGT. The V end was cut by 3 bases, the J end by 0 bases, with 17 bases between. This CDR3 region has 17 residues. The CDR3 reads CASSDRENRAMNTEAFF. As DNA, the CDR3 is TGTGCCAGCAGTGACAGAGAGAACAGGGCCATGAACACTGAAGCTTTCTTT.

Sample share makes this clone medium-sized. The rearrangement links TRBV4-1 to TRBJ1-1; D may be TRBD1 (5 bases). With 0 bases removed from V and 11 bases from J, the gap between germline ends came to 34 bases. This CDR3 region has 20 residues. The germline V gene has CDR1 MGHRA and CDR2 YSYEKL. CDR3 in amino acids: CASSQDQVRPAGRLLTNAFF. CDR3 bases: TGCGCCAGCAGCCAAGATCAAGTAAGACCCGCGGGACGGCTTTTGACAAACGCTTTCTTT.

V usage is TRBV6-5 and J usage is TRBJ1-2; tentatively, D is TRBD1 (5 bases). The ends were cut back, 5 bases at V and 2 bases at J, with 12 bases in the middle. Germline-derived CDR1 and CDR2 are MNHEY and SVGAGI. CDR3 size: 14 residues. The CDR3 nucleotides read TGTGCCAGCAGTGATCAGGGTTTAAACTATGGCTACACCTTC. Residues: CASSDQGLNYGYTF.

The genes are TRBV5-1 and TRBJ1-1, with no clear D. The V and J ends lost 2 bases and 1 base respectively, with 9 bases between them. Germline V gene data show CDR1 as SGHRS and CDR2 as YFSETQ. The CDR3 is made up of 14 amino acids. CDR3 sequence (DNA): TGCGCCAGCAGCTTAGGAGAACCGAACACTGAAGCTTTCTTT. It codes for CASSLGEPNTEAFF. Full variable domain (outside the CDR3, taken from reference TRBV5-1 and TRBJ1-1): KAGVTQTPRYLIKTRGQQVTLSCSPISGHRSVSWYQQTPGQGLQFLFEYFSETQRNKGNFPGRFSGRQFSNSRSEMNVSTLELGDSALYLCASSLGEPNTEAFFGQGTRLTVV.

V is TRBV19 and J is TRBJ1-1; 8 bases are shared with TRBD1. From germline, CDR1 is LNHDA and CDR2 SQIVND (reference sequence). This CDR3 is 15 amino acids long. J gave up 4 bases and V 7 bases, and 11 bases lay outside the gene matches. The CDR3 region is CASIPRGRLGTEAFF. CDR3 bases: TGTGCCAGTATCCCCAGGGGGCGGCTGGGCACTGAAGCTTTCTTT.

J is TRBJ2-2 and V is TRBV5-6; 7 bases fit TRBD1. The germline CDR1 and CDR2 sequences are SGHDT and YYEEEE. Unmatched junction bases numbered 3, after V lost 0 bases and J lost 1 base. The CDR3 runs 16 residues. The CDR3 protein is CASSLVGTVNTGELFF. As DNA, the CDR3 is TGTGCCAGCAGCTTGGTGGGGACAGTGAACACCGGGGAGCTGTTTTTT.

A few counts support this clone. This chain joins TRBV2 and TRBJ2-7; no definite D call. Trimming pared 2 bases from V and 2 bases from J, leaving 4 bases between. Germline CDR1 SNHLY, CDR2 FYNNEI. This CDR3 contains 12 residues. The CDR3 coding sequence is TGTGCCAGCAGTGAACTTCCCTACGAGCAGTACTTC. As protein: CASSELPYEQYF. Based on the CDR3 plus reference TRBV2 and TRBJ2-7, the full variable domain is EPEVTQTPSHQVTQMGQEVILRCVPISNHLYFYWYRQILGQKVEFLVSFYNNEISEKSEIFDDQFSVERPDGSNFTLKIRSTKLEDSAMYFCASSELPYEQYFGPGTRLTVT.

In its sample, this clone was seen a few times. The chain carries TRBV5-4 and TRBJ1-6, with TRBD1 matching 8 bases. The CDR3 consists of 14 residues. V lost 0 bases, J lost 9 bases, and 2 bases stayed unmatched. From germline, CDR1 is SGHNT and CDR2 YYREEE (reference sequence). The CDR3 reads CASSLAGGSSPLHF. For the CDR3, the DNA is TGTGCCAGCAGCTTGGCAGGGGGCAGTTCACCCCTCCACTTT.

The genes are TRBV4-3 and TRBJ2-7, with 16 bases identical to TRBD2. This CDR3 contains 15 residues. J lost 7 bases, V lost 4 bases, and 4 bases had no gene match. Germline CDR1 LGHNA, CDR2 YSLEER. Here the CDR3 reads CASSLGLAGGQEQYF. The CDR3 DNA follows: TGCGCCAGCAGCCTGGGACTAGCGGGGGGGCAAGAGCAGTACTTC.

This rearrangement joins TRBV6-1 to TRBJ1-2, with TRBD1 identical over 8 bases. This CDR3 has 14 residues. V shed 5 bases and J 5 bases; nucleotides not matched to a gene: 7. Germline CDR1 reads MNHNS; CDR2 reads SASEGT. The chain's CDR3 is CASSRPTGDYGYTF. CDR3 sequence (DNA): TGTGCCAGCAGTCGTCCGACAGGGGATTATGGCTACACCTTC.

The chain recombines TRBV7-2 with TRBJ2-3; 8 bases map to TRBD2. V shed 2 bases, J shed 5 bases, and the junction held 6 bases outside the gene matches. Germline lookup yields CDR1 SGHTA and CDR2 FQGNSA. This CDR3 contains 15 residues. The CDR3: CASSLTGLAGDTQYF. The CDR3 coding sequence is TGTGCCAGCAGCTTAACAGGACTAGCAGGAGATACGCAGTATTTT.